The next 5 T cell receptor beta chains were all read from a single sample in a study of beta chain features in type 1 diabetes. Expressed TCRB transcripts were sequenced because the isolated RNA had all been reverse transcribed beforehand. Assay: immunoSEQ multiplex PCR; the TCRdb copy retains only in-frame clones and omits some. The table shows around 310,000 clones, with approximately 9.9% occurring only once. Material for sequencing was naive CD4+ T cells from blood. All receptors come from a woman aged 25 to 45 in good health.

The rearrangement uses TRBV7-8 and TRBJ2-7; no firm D call. Trimming left V 1 base short and J 0 bases short, with 7 bases between. CDR1 is SGHVS, CDR2 FQNEAQ, per germline. CDR3 length equals 14 residues. This CDR3 reads CASSLVRSSYEQYF. CDR3 nucleotides: TGTGCCAGCAGCTTAGTAAGGAGCTCCTACGAGCAGTACTTC.

There are a few counts of this clone. J is TRBJ2-7 and V is TRBV7-9; tentative D call: TRBD2 (6 bases). Trimming cost V 3 bases and J 2 bases, with 11 bases left between them. The CDR3 covers 14 residues. Germline CDR1 is SEHNR and CDR2 is FQNEAQ (reference sequence). As DNA, the CDR3 is TGTGCCAGCAGCTTCCAGGGACTTGCCTACGAGCAGTACTTC. Protein: CASSFQGLAYEQYF.

This clone has just a few counts. V is TRBV4-3 and J is TRBJ1-4; TRBD1 aligns across 7 bases. Germline assignment: CDR1 LGHNA and CDR2 YSLEER. V shed 1 base, J shed 6 bases, and the junction held 8 bases outside the gene matches. This CDR3 has 16 amino acids. CDR3 in amino acids: CASSQALSGGYEKLFF. The CDR3 region has the DNA TGCGCCAGCAGCCAAGCCCTCTCAGGGGGGTATGAAAAACTGTTTTTT.

The rearrangement links TRBV9 to TRBJ2-5, with 7 bases fitting TRBD2. Losses at the gene ends were 0 bases for V and 5 bases for J; bases not matched to a gene: 10. Germline V gives CDR1 SGDLS, CDR2 YYNGEE. This CDR3 has 16 residues. CDR3 in amino acids: CASSVAPGSSGETQYF. CDR3 in DNA: TGTGCCAGCAGCGTAGCCCCCGGGAGTAGCGGGGAGACCCAGTACTTC.

This clone was detected only a few times. The chain couples TRBV7-3 to TRBJ2-7, with TRBD1 matching over 9 bases. Trimming at V came to 5 bases and at J to 1 base, leaving 6 bases not matched to a gene. This CDR3 has 15 residues. Germline values: CDR1 SGHTA, CDR2 FQGTGA. The CDR3 DNA sequence: TGTGCCAGCAGCCAGGACGGGACAGGGTCCTACGAGCAGTACTTC. Translating it yields CASSQDGTGSYEQYF.